This T cell receptor beta chain was recovered during a study of blood T cell repertoires in COVID-19. Assay: immunoSEQ multiplex PCR; the TCRdb copy retains only in-frame clones and omits some. Found here are tens of thousands of clones, about 80% of them singletons; the top ten hold around 28%. The CDR3 runs 15 residues. Germline V CDR1 and CDR2: KGHSH, LQKENI. V shed 0 bases and J shed 0 bases, with 8 bases lying between them. Sequencing was done on a sample of peripheral blood. The chain combines TRBV18 with TRBJ1-2; D is unclear. The origin of this receptor is a human donor in a cohort sampled during active COVID-19. In DNA form, the CDR3 reads TGTGCCAGCTCACCACCTAACAGAGCTAACTATGGCTACACCTTC. Translating it yields CASSPPNRANYGYTF. The full variable domain, its missing parts supplied by reference TRBV18 and TRBJ1-2, is NAGVMQNPRHLVRRRGQEARLRCSPMKGHSHVYWYRQLPEEGLKFMVYLQKENIIDESGMPKERFSAEFPKEGPSILRIQQVVRGDSAAYFCASSPPNRANYGYTFGSGTRLTVV.